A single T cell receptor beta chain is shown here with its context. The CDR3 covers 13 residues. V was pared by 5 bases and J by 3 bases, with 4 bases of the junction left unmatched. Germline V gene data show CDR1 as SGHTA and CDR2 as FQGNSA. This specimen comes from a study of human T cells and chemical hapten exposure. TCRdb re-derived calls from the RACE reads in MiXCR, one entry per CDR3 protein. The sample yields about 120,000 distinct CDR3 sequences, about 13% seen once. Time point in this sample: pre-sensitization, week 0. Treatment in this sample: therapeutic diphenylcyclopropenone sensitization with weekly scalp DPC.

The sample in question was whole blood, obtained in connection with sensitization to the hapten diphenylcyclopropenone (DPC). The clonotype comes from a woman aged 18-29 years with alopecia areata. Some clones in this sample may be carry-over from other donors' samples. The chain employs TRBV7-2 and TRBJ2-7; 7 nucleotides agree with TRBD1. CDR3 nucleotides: TGTGCCAGCAGCCGTGGGACAGACTACGAGCAGTACTTC. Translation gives CASSRGTDYEQYF.